These 8 T cell receptor beta chains were all obtained from the same sample, sequenced in a study of blood T cell repertoires in COVID-19. Assay used: immunoSEQ multiplex PCR; TCRdb lists only in-frame clones, some missing. The profile shows over 70,000 clones, almost 85% of them singletons. Sequencing was performed on peripheral blood. The receptors derive from a man in his 60s with acute or convalescent COVID-19.

The rearrangement uses TRBV5-1 and TRBJ1-2; 7 positions match TRBD1. V shed 4 bases and J 7 bases; nucleotides not matched to a gene: 10. The CDR3 contains 14 residues. Germline-derived CDR1 and CDR2 are SGHRS and YFSETQ. The CDR3, as DNA: TGCGCCAGCAGCCCCCCCGGGACAGATATTGGCTACACCTTC. It yields the protein CASSPPGTDIGYTF.

In this sample, this clone turned up once. The chain couples TRBV6-2 or TRBV6-3 to TRBJ2-4; D remains ambiguous. The CDR3 is 14 residues long. Germline CDR1 MNHEY, CDR2 SVGEGT. The V end was cut by 5 bases, the J end by 5 bases, with 13 bases between. In DNA, the CDR3 is TGTGCCAGCAGTCGCCTGGCTAGTGAAAACATTCAGTACTTC. Amino acid sequence: CASSRLASENIQYF.

The rearrangement uses TRBV27 and TRBJ2-4; weak D call: TRBD1 (5 bases). Trimming cost V 5 bases and J 0 bases, with 11 bases left between them. The CDR3 consists of 15 residues. CDR1 is MNHEY and CDR2 is SMNVEV in the germline V gene (reference sequence). CDR3 residues: CASSNRQIAKNIQYF. In DNA form, the CDR3 reads TGTGCCAGCAGTAACCGACAGATAGCCAAAAACATTCAGTACTTC.

CDR3 coding DNA: TGTGCCAGCAGTTCTGGGGACAGGCAAGAGACCCAGTACTTC. Residues: CASSSGDRQETQYF. The rearrangement uses TRBV3-1 (or the pseudogene TRBV3-2) and TRBJ2-5; 8 nucleotides match TRBD1. The germline CDR1 and CDR2 sequences are LGHDT and YNNKEL (reference sequence). The CDR3 covers 14 residues. V lost 6 bases and J lost 2; bases outside the gene matches: 5.

The chain joins TRBV27 to TRBJ2-7; 7 positions match TRBD1. The CDR3 is 14 amino acids. The V gene end was trimmed by 2 bases and the J gene end by 6 bases; junction bases not matched to a gene: 7. Germline CDR1 is MNHEY and CDR2 is SMNVEV (reference sequence). CDR3 loop: CASSLLRTGVEQYF. In nucleotides, the CDR3 is TGTGCCAGCAGTTTACTCCGCACAGGGGTCGAGCAGTACTTC.

This chain links TRBV19 with TRBJ1-6; D possibly corresponds to TRBD1 (5 bases). The germline V gene encodes CDR1 LNHDA and CDR2 SQIVND (reference sequence). Trimming cost V 5 bases and J 7 bases, with 12 bases left between them. The CDR3 totals 14 residues. The CDR3 spells CASSATVNNSPLHF. The CDR3 bases are TGTGCCAGTAGTGCGACAGTAAACAATTCACCCCTCCACTTT. Combining the CDR3 with reference TRBV19 and TRBJ1-6 gives the whole variable domain DGGITQSPKYLFRKEGQNVTLSCEQNLNHDAMYWYRQDPGQGLRLIYYSQIVNDFQKGDIAEGYSVSREKKESFPLTVTSAQKNPTAFYLCASSATVNNSPLHFGNGTRLTVT.

This clone occurred a few times. V and J are TRBV7-2 and TRBJ1-6; 7 nucleotides match TRBD1. Germline V gene lookup returns CDR1 SGHTA and CDR2 FQGNSA. The V segment lost 8 bases and the J segment 6 bases; nucleotides outside the gene matches: 10. The length of the CDR3 is 15 residues. This chain's CDR3 is CASGLGTARNSPLHF. The CDR3, as DNA: TGTGCCAGCGGGCTCGGGACAGCTCGTAATTCACCCCTCCACTTT.

J is TRBJ1-2 and V is TRBV18, with D possibly being TRBD1 (6 bases). CDR1 KGHSH and CDR2 LQKENI come from the germline V gene. V was clipped by 6 bases and J by 4 bases, with 15 bases between them. This CDR3 region has 14 residues. The CDR3 sequence: CASSQGPELYGYTF. In DNA, the CDR3 is TGTGCCAGCTCTCAGGGGCCGGAACTCTATGGCTACACCTTC.